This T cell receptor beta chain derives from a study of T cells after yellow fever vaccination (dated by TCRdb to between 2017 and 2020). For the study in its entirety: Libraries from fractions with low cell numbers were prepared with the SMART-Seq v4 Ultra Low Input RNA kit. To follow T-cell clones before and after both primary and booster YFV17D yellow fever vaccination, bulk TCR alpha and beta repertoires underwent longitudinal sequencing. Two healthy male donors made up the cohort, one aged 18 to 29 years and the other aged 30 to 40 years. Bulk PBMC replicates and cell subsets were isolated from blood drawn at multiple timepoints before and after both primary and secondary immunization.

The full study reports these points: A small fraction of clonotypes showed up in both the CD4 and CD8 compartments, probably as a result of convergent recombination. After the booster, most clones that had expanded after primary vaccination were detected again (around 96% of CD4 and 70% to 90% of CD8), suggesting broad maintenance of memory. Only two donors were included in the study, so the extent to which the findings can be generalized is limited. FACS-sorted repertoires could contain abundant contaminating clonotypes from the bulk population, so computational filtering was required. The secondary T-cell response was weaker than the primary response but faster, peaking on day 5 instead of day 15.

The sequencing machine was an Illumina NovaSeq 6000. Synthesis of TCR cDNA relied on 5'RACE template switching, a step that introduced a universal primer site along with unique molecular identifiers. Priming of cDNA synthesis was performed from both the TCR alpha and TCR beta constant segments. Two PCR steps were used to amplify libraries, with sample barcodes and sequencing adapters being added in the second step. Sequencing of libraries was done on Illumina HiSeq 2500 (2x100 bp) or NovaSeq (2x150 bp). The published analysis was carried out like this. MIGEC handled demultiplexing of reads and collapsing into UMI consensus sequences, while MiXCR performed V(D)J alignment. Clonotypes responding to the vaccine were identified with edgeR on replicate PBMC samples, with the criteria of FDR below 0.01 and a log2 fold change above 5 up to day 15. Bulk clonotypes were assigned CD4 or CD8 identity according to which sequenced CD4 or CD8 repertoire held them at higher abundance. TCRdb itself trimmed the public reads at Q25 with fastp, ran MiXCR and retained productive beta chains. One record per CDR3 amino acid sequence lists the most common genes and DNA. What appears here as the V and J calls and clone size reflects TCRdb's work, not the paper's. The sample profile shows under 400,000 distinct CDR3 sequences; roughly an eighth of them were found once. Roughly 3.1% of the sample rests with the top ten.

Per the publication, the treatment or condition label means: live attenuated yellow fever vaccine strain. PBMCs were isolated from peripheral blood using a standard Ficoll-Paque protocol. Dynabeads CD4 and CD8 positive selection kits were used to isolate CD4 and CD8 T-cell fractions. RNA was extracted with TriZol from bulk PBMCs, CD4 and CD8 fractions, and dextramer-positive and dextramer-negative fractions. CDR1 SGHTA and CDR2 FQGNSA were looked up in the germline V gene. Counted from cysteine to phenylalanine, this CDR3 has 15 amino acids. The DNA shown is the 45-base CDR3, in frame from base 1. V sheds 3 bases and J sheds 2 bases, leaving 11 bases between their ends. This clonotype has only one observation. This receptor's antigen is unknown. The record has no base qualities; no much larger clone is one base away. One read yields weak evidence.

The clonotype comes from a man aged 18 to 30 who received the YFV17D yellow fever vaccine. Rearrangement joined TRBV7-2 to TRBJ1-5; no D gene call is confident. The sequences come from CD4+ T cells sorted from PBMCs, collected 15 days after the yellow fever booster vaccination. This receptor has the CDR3 CASSFVGAGNQPQHF. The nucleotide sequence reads TGTGCCAGCAGCTTCGTGGGCGCGGGCAATCAGCCCCAGCATTTT.